The entry below describes one T cell receptor (beta chain). This entry is derived from a study of blood T cell repertoires in COVID-19. As for the study in general: Samples of COVID-19 (acute and convalescent) were obtained from the United States, Italy and Spain.

The CDR3 is 14 amino acids. Trimming removed 7 bases from V and 6 bases from J; junction bases left unmatched: 7. Germline CDR1 and CDR2: SNHLY and FYNNEI. Authors' analysis steps: The assay estimated nucleated cells by amplifying reference gene primers. TCRdb's copy holds only in-frame clones and misses some; the assay was immunoSEQ multiplex PCR. V and J calls and clone size are copied from that table; D and trimming were computed from the DNA. The sample has some 200,000 clones; about nine tenths are singletons. V usage is TRBV2 and J usage is TRBJ1-4; TRBD1 agrees at 8 bases. This receptor was taken from a man aged 50 to 59 with acute or convalescent COVID-19. The sequenced sample consisted of peripheral blood. This CDR3 reads CASTFQGADEKLFF. The CDR3 nucleotides read TGTGCCAGCACTTTTCAGGGGGCCGATGAAAAACTGTTTTTT.